These T cell receptor beta chains were read from a single sample in a study of cytomegalovirus exposure and HLA in healthy donors. The repertoire was sequenced with immunoSEQ multiplex PCR; TCRdb's copy has only in-frame clones and lacks some. The sample lists about 43,000 clones; approximately 57% were seen once. Sequencing was done on a sample of PBMCs. Receptors originate from a man aged 60 to 69 in good health and CMV-seropositive. Each CDR3 is given with its conserved first and last residue. The D gene is left open where the match is weak. The listing skips clone size in some rows; elsewhere it reads once, few, many or a size class.

TRBJ2-3	TRBV7-2	NA	NA	TGTGCCAGCAGCTTAGCGGGGGGACTGTCTCGGGATACGCAGTATTTT	CASSLAGGLSRDTQYF
TRBJ1-2	TRBV9	NA	once	TGTGCCAGCAGCAATGAACTGAGTGGCTACACCTTC	CASSNELSGYTF
TRBJ2-1	TRBV18	NA	few	TGTGCCAGCGCCAGGCCAGGGCGCAATGAGCAGTTCTTC	CASARPGRNEQFF
TRBJ2-7	TRBV6-5	NA	few	TGTGCCAGCAGTTACGGGGGCGGGCTCCTCTCCTACGAGCAGTACTTC	CASSYGGGLLSYEQYF
TRBJ2-2	TRBV27	TRBD2	few	TGTGCCAGCAGTTCCCTAGCGGGAGGGCTAGGTAGCGGGGAGCTGTTTTTT	CASSSLAGGLGSGELFF
TRBJ2-7	TRBV5-1	NA	NA	TGCGCCAGCAGCTTTGGGAGTACCTACGAGCAGTACTTC	CASSFGSTYEQYF
TRBJ2-7	TRBV30	NA	few	TGTGCCTGGACACCTAGGGGGAGCCTGTCTTCCTACGAGCAGTACTTC	CAWTPRGSLSSYEQYF
TRBJ2-7	TRBV4-3	TRBD1	NA	TGCGCCAGCAGCCAACAACAGGGGGACGGGTACGAGCAGTACTTC	CASSQQQGDGYEQYF
TRBJ2-5	TRBV15	TRBD2	NA	TGTGCCACCAGCAGAGATGTCCCGGGAGGAGGAGAGACCCAGTACTTC	CATSRDVPGGGETQYF
TRBJ2-3	TRBV2	NA	few	TGTGCCAGCAGTTCGAATAGCGGAGAGGGAACAGATACGCAGTATTTT	CASSSNSGEGTDTQYF
TRBJ1-2	TRBV5-1	NA	NA	TGCGCCAGCAGCTTGGATAATACGCAGGGAAGGGGCTATGGCTACACCTTC	CASSLDNTQGRGYGYTF
TRBJ2-1	TRBV14	NA	NA	TGTGCCAGCAGCCAAAAAAACAGCAATCAGCAGTTCTTC	CASSQKNSNQQFF
TRBJ2-2	TRBV29-1	NA	NA	TGCAGCGGCCAAAAGGAGGACACCGGGGAGCTGTTTTTT	CSGQKEDTGELFF
TRBJ2-3	TRBV27	TRBD1	NA	TGTGCCAGCAGCCCACCCACCGTCCGCTGGACAGGGGTCGGTACGCAGTATTTT	CASSPPTVRWTGVGTQYF
TRBJ1-5	TRBV7-2	NA	NA	TGTGCCAGCAGCTTATCGGGGGGCGCGAGGCAGCCCCAGCATTTT	CASSLSGGARQPQHF
TRBJ1-3	TRBV19	NA	NA	TGTGCCAGTAGTATCCTAGGGGAAGGCAACTCTGGAAACACCATATATTTT	CASSILGEGNSGNTIYF
TRBJ2-1	TRBV4-3	TRBD2	few	TGCGCCAGCAGCCTCGGGACTAGCGGATCCTACAATGAGCAGTTCTTC	CASSLGTSGSYNEQFF
TRBJ1-2	TRBV4-1	NA	NA	TGCGCCAGCAGCCAAGAAGTGGAGGGAGCCTATGGCTACACCTTC	CASSQEVEGAYGYTF
TRBJ1-1	TRBV7-8	NA	NA	TGTGCCAGCACGGTGGGTACAGGTTACACTGAAGCTTTCTTT	CASTVGTGYTEAFF
TRBJ2-1	TRBV21-1	NA	NA	TGTGCCAGCAGCCCGTGGATGAGCGGGGCTTACAATGAGCAGTTCTTC	CASSPWMSGAYNEQFF
TRBJ1-5	TRBV19	NA	NA	TGTGCCAGCCAGGGTAGGAGTGAAGGACAGCCCCAGCATTTT	CASQGRSEGQPQHF
TRBJ1-2	TRBV9	TRBD1	NA	TGTGCCAGCAGCCCTCGAACAGGGGGCTATGGCTACACCTTC	CASSPRTGGYGYTF
TRBJ1-2	TRBV5-6	NA	few	TGTGCCAGCAGCTTGGCAGGGTTTGGCTACACCTTC	CASSLAGFGYTF
TRBJ1-1	TRBV5-6	NA	NA	TGTGCCAGCAGCTTTTTAGGGGCTAGGACTGAAGCTTTCTTT	CASSFLGARTEAFF
TRBJ2-5	TRBV15	TRBD2	NA	TGTGCCACCAGCAGAGATGTAGGGCGGGAGAGTGTAGAGACCCAGTACTTC	CATSRDVGRESVETQYF
TRBJ2-7	TRBV7-9	NA	NA	TGTGCCAGCAGCTTACTAGCGTGGGGTGGCGAGCAGTACTTC	CASSLLAWGGEQYF
TRBJ2-1	TRBV4-2	TRBD2	NA	TGTGCCAGCAGCCAAGATCTCCCCGGGGGGAATGTTTACAATGAGCAGTTCTTC	CASSQDLPGGNVYNEQFF
TRBJ2-1	TRBV5-1	NA	few	TGCGCCAGCAACCCGCGGGGCTGGTCCTACAATGAGCAGTTCTTC	CASNPRGWSYNEQFF